Sequencing of this T cell receptor (beta chain) was carried out in a study of blood T cells in healthy people across ages. Study-wide findings and caveats: Significant beta diversity loss was already apparent by age approximately 38, declining roughly linearly.

Ranging in age from roughly 6 to 90, the donors were healthy Caucasian individuals from Russia. The authors ran a second PCR of 7 to 11 cycles using a sample-barcoded 5' primer and a J-beta primer mix. TCRdb processed the 5' RACE reads anew with MiXCR; each CDR3 protein has one entry. In the table there are roughly 1.6 million distinct CDR3 sequences, about 31% of which are singletons. With 4 bases removed from V and 8 bases from J, the gap between germline ends came to 17 bases. Germline CDR1 is MGHRA and CDR2 is YSYEKL. The CDR3 is 15 residues long. This clonotype was seen only a few times. Its target is not known.

The chain combines TRBV4-1 with TRBJ1-4; possible D gene TRBD1, 6 bases. The sequenced sample was blood. This sequence originates from a woman under 40 in good health. CDR3 in amino acids: CASSRGKGVLEKLFF. The CDR3 DNA follows: TGCGCCAGCAGCCGCGGGAAGGGGGTATTGGAAAAACTGTTTTTT.